This TCR beta chain was identified in a study of human T cells and chemical hapten exposure. Study at large: During the approximately 23-week study period, patients had diphenylcyclopropenone applied to the scalp every week. Per-sample variation in TCR yield stemmed mainly from small pooled library volume differences.

On this clonotype: Its target is unknown.

Study-wide points: DPC sensitization left the count of TCRs above 1 in 1000 unchanged. All donors were alopecia patients, so their immunity may differ from that of healthy people.

The trim removed 4 bases at V and 1 base at J, leaving 6 bases unmatched. CDR1 and CDR2 (germline): SGHNT, YYREEE (reference sequence). The CDR3 consists of 15 residues. Time point indicated: patch test 2, 6 weeks after DPC sensitization. Treatment given: therapeutic diphenylcyclopropenone sensitization with weekly scalp DPC. TCRdb reprocessed the RACE reads via MiXCR and lists one record per CDR3 protein. This table has roughly 52,000 distinct CDR3 sequences, 8.5% to 10% appearing once. This specimen consisted of whole blood, obtained in connection with sensitization to the hapten diphenylcyclopropenone (DPC). This TCR came from a woman between 50 and 59 years old with alopecia areata. Some clones in this sample may be carry-over from other donors' samples. The rearrangement joins TRBV5-4 to TRBJ2-5, with 8 bases lining up with TRBD2. CDR3 coding DNA: TGTGCCAGCAGCCTTCCGGGAGGGGTCCAAGAGACCCAGTACTTC. Translated, it gives CASSLPGGVQETQYF.